This T cell receptor (beta chain) was found in a study of blood T cell repertoires in COVID-19. Assay: immunoSEQ multiplex PCR; the TCRdb copy retains only in-frame clones and omits some. The repertoire has approximately 230,000 clones, approximately 90% of them found once; the top ten carry roughly 2.3%. In germline, CDR1 is LGHNA, CDR2 YNFKEQ. Trimming removed 1 base from V and 4 bases from J, with 16 bases in between. This CDR3 spans 16 amino acids. Source material: peripheral blood. V and J are TRBV4-2 and TRBJ1-1; D is unresolved. The clonotype originates from a man aged 25-40 years who had recovered from COVID-19. DNA of the CDR3: TGTGCCAGCAGCCAAGGACAAAGACCCCTGGGCACTGAAGCTTTCTTT. This encodes CASSQGQRPLGTEAFF.